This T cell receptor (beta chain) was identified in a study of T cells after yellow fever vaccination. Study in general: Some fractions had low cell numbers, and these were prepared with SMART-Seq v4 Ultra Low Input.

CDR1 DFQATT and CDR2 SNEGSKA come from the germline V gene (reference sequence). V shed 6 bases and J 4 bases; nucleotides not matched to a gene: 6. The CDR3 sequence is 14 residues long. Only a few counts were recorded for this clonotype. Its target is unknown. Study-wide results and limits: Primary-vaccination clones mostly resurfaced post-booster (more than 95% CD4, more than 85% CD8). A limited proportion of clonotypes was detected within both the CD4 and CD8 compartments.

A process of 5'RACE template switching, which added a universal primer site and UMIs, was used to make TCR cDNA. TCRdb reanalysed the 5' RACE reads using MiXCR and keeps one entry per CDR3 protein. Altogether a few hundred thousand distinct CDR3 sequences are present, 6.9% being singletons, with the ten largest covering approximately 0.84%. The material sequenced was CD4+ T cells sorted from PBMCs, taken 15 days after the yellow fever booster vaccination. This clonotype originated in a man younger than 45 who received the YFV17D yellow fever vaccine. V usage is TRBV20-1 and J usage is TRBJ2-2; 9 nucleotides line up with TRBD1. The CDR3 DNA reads TGCAGTGCGACACAGGGGGCGCGCACCGGGGAGCTGTTTTTT. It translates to CSATQGARTGELFF.